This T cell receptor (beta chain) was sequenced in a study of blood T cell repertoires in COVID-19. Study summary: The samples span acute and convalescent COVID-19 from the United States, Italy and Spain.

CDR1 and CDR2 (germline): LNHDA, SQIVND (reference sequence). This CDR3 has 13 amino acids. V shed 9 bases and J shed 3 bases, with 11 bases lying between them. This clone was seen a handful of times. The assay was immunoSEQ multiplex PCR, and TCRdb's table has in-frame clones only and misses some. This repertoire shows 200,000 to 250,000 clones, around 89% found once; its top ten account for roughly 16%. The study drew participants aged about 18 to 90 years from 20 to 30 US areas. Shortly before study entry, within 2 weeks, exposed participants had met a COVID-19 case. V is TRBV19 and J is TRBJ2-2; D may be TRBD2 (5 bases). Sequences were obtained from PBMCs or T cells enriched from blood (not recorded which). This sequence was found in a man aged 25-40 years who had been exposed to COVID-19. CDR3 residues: CASVPGDTGELFF. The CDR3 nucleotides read TGTGCCAGCGTTCCCGGGGACACCGGGGAGCTGTTTTTT.